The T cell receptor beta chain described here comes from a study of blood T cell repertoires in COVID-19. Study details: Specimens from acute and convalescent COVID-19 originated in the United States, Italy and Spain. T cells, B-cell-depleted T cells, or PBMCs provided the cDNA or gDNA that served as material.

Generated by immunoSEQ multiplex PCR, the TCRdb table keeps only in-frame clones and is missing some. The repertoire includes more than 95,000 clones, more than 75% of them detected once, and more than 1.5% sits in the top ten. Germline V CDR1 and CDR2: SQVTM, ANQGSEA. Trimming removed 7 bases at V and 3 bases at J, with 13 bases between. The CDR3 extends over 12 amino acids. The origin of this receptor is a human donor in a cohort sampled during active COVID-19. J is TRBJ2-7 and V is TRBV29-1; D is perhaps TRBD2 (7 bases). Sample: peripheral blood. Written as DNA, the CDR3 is TGCAGCGCCCGGGGGGCGATCTACGAGCAGTACTTC. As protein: CSARGAIYEQYF.